The 9 T cell receptor beta chains in this list originate from one sample, sequenced in a study of cytomegalovirus exposure and HLA in healthy donors. Primers for the PCR totalled 60 Vbeta and 13 Jbeta. This table comes from immunoSEQ multiplex PCR, and its TCRdb copy is limited to in-frame clones, with some not included. The sample comprises roughly 140,000 clones, approximately 9% of which are singletons, and about 1.7% rests with the top ten. Sequenced input: PBMCs. Receptors originate from a male donor in good health and CMV-seronegative.

This clone was picked up a small number of times. V is TRBV7-9 and J is TRBJ1-1; TRBD1 is a possible D gene (6 bases). V lost 6 bases and J lost 0, with 14 bases in between. The CDR3 has 15 residues. Germline CDR1 is SEHNR and CDR2 is FQNEAQ (reference sequence). The CDR3 reads CASRSGQLMNTEAFF. The CDR3 region has the DNA TGTGCCAGCAGGTCCGGACAGTTAATGAACACTGAAGCTTTCTTT.

The chain combines TRBV6-5 with TRBJ1-6, with TRBD1 matching over 8 bases. The CDR3 has 14 amino acids. V was pared by 5 bases and J by 8 bases, with 5 bases of the junction left unmatched. CDR1 is MNHEY and CDR2 is SVGAGI in the germline V gene. DNA for the CDR3: TGTGCCAGCAGTCGGACAGGGAGGGATTCACCCCTCCACTTT. Protein product: CASSRTGRDSPLHF.

The genes are TRBV30 and TRBJ1-2; maybe TRBD1 (5 bases). CDR1 and CDR2 (germline): GTSNPN, SVGIG (reference sequence). CDR3 size: 11 residues. V was pared by 4 bases and J by 7 bases, with 10 bases between. CDR3 coding DNA: TGTGCCTGGACCCACAGGTTTGGCTACACCTTC. Protein product: CAWTHRFGYTF.

The chain couples TRBV6-5 to TRBJ1-1, with 10 bases lining up with TRBD1. J lost 6 bases, V lost 6 bases, and 4 bases had no gene match. The CDR3 extends over 13 amino acids. The germline gives CDR1 MNHEY, CDR2 SVGAGI. The CDR3 sequence: CASSDRGRAEAFF. For the CDR3, the DNA is TGTGCCAGCAGCGACAGGGGGCGGGCTGAAGCTTTCTTT.

The chain joins TRBV7-2 to TRBJ2-7; 11 positions agree with TRBD2. Germline CDR1 is SGHTA and CDR2 is FQGNSA. CDR3 length: 14 amino acids. The ends lost 5 bases at V and 6 bases at J; junction bases unmatched: 6. The CDR3 sequence is CASSATSGSGEQYF. In DNA, the CDR3 is TGTGCCAGCAGCGCTACTAGCGGGAGCGGCGAGCAGTACTTC.

The chain uses TRBV28 and TRBJ2-7; a weak D match, TRBD1 (7 bases). CDR3 length: 15 amino acids. Deletions cut 6 bases from V and 0 bases from J, with 15 bases between. Germline values: CDR1 MDHEN, CDR2 SYDVKM. The DNA of the CDR3 is TGTGCCAGCAGAGTTGGAGGGGGCGACTCCTACGAGCAGTACTTC. Translation gives CASRVGGGDSYEQYF.

V usage is TRBV7-2 and J usage is TRBJ2-4; TRBD2 matches at 13 bases. J lost 8 bases, V lost 5 bases, and 3 bases had no gene match. The CDR3 contains 14 residues. Per germline, CDR1 SGHTA and CDR2 FQGNSA. The CDR3 loop is CASSRTSGSDIQYF. The CDR3 bases are TGTGCCAGCAGCCGGACTAGCGGGAGTGACATTCAGTACTTC.

The chain combines TRBV5-1 with TRBJ1-2; 9 nucleotides line up with TRBD1. With V trimmed by 4 bases and J by 4 bases, 5 bases remained unmatched. CDR1 is SGHRS, CDR2 YFSETQ, per germline. The CDR3 covers 14 residues. CDR3 in DNA: TGCGCCAGCAGCGCGGACAGGGGTGGCTATGGCTACACCTTC. This gives the protein CASSADRGGYGYTF.

The chain links TRBV7-9 to TRBJ1-1; D gene uncertain. The CDR3 length is 13 residues. Trimming removed 5 bases at V and 1 base at J, with 8 bases between. From germline, CDR1 is SEHNR and CDR2 FQNEAQ (reference sequence). CDR3 bases: TGTGCCAGCAGCGGACGGGGGAACACTGAAGCTTTCTTT. This translates into CASSGRGNTEAFF.